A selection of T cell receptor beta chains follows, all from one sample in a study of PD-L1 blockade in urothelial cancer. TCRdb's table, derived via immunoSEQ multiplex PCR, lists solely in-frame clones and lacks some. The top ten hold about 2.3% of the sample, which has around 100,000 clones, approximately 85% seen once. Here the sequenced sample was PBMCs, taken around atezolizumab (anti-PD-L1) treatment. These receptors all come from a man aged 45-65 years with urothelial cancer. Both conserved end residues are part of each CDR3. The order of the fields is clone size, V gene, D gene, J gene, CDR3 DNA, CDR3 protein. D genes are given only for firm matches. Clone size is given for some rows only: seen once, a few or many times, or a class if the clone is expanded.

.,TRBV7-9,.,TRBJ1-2,TGTGCCAGCAGGAGATTAGCTAACTATGGCTACACCTTC,CASRRLANYGYTF
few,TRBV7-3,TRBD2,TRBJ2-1,TGTGCCAGCAGCTTAGGGGCGGGAGCATACAATGAGCAGTTCTTC,CASSLGAGAYNEQFF
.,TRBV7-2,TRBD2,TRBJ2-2,TGTGCCAGCAGCCGGACTAGCGGTTATGGCACCGGGGAGCTGTTTTTT,CASSRTSGYGTGELFF
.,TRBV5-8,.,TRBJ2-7,TGTGCCAGCAGCTTGAGAGGGAAAAACTACGAGCAGTACTTC,CASSLRGKNYEQYF
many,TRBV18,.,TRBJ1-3,TGTGCCAGCTCACTGCAGGCGGGGGCGTCCAGAAACACCATATATTTT,CASSLQAGASRNTIYF
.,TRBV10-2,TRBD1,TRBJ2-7,TGCGCCAGCAGCGACAGGGCCTCCTTTAGGAACGAGCAGTACTTC,CASSDRASFRNEQYF
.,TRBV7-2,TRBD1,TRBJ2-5,TGTGCCAGCAGCCTAACCGGGACAGCTGGTGCAGAGACCCAGTACTTC,CASSLTGTAGAETQYF
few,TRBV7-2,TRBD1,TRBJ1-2,TGTGCCAGCAGCCAGTACAGGGGACTGAACTATGGCTACACCTTC,CASSQYRGLNYGYTF
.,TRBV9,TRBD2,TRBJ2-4,TGTGCCAGCAGCGTGGCCGGGGGAGGCGATAGCGGGGTCCAAAACATTCAGTACTTC,CASSVAGGGDSGVQNIQYF
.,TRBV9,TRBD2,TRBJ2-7,TGTGCCAGCAGCCCCGGCGGTAGCGGGAGGGCAGATGAGCAGTACTTC,CASSPGGSGRADEQYF
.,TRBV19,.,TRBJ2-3,TGTGCCAGTAGTACCCTCGGACTCTCTAGCACAGATACGCAGTATTTT,CASSTLGLSSTDTQYF
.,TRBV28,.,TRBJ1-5,TGTGCCAGCAGTTTTCCCGTTCAGACCCAGCATTTT,CASSFPVQTQHF
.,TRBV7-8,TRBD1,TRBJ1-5,TGTGCCAGCAGCTTAGGGACAGGAAATAGCAATCAGCCCCAGCATTTT,CASSLGTGNSNQPQHF
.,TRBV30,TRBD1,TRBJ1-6,TGTGCCTGGAGCTGGTCAGGGGGCTCCTATAATTCACCCCTCCACTTT,CAWSWSGGSYNSPLHF
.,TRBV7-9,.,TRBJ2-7,TGTGCCAGCAGCGAGGGCGAGCAGTACTTC,CASSEGEQYF
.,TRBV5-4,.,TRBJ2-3,TGTGCCAGCAGCCTGGACTTCGATACGCAGTATTTT,CASSLDFDTQYF
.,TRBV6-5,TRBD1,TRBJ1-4,TGTGCCAGCAGTTACATGGACAGGGGGTTTGAAAAACTGTTTTTT,CASSYMDRGFEKLFF
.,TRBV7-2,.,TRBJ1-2,TGTGCCAGCAGCTTCGACAATGTCTATGGCTACACCTTC,CASSFDNVYGYTF
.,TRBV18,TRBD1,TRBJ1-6,TGTGCCAGCTCACCAGGCGACAGGGTAAATTCACCCCTCCACTTT,CASSPGDRVNSPLHF
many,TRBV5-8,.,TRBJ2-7,TGTGCCAGCAGCCGGACTACTGACTACGAGCAGTACTTC,CASSRTTDYEQYF
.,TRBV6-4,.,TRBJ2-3,TGTGCCAGCAGTGACCGGGTGGGAGGCACAGATACGCAGTATTTT,CASSDRVGGTDTQYF
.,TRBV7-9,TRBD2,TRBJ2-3,TGTGCCAGCAGCTTAGGTCTAGCGGGAGGGACAGATACGCAGTATTTT,CASSLGLAGGTDTQYF
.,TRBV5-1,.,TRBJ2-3,TGCGCCAGCAGCTTCGGACAGAGCACAGATACGCAGTATTTT,CASSFGQSTDTQYF
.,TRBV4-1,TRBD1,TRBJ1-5,TGCGCCAGCAGCCAAGACGGGGACAGGGGTGCCCAGCCCCAGCATTTT,CASSQDGDRGAQPQHF
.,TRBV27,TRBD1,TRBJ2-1,TGTGCCAGCAGTTTAGGGACAGGGGGCGTCAATGAGCAGTTCTTC,CASSLGTGGVNEQFF
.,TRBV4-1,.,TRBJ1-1,TGCGCCAGCAGCCAAATGACAGGGAACACTGAAGCTTTCTTT,CASSQMTGNTEAFF
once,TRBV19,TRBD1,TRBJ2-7,TGTGCCAGTAGTATAGCGGGACAGGGAGTTTACGAGCAGTACTTC,CASSIAGQGVYEQYF
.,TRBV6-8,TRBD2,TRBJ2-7,TGTGCCAGCAGGATTCGCAGACTAGCGGAGACCTACGAGCAGTACTTC,CASRIRRLAETYEQYF
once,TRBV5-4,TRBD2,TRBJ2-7,TGTGCCAGCAGCTCCCCGGGACTAGCGGGAGCCTCCTACGAGCAGTACTTC,CASSSPGLAGASYEQYF
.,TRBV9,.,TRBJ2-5,TGTGCCAGCAGCCGGGGGAATTTCCAAGAGACCCAGTACTTC,CASSRGNFQETQYF
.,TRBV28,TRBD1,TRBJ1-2,TGTGCCAGCAGTTTTGAACAGGGGGGCTATGGCTACACCTTC,CASSFEQGGYGYTF
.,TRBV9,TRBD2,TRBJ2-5,TGTGCCAGCAGCGTAGGAGTAAGCGGGAGTGGGCAAGAGACCCAGTACTTC,CASSVGVSGSGQETQYF
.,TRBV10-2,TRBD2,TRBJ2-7,TGCGCCAGCAGCCAGACTAGCGACGAGCAGTACTTC,CASSQTSDEQYF
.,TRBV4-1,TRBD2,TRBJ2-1,TGCGCCAGCAGCCAAGGGCTAGCGGGGTACAATGAGCAGTTCTTC,CASSQGLAGYNEQFF
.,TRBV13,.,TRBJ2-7,TGTGCCAGCAGCTTAGGATTGGCCTTCTCCTACGAGCAGTACTTC,CASSLGLAFSYEQYF
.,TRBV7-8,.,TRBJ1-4,TGTGCCAGCAGCTTAGTTAAATGGGGGGATGAAAAACTGTTTTTT,CASSLVKWGDEKLFF
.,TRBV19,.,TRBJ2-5,TGTGCCAGTAGTGTCCGGGACACCCGGCAAGAGACCCAGTACTTC,CASSVRDTRQETQYF
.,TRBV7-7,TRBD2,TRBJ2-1,TGTGCTAGCAGTTGCCCAGGGACTAGCCTCTATGAGCAGTTCTTC,CASSCPGTSLYEQFF
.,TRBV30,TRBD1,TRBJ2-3,TGTGCCCTTGGCAGGGGGCCTTCAGATACGCAGTATTTT,CALGRGPSDTQYF
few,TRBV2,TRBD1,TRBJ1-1,TGTGCCAGCAGGAGGACAGGGGGGTTGGCTGAAGCTTTCTTT,CASRRTGGLAEAFF
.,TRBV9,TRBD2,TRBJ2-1,TGTGCCAGCAGTGGGGGCGGGGCGGGAGGGTACAATGAGCAGTTCTTC,CASSGGGAGGYNEQFF
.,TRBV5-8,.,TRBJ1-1,TGTGCCAGCAGCTTCGACAGAGGGAACACTGAAGCTTTCTTT,CASSFDRGNTEAFF
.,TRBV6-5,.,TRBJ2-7,TGTGCCAGCAGTCCCCGTCACGGAGGGAACGAGCAGTACTTC,CASSPRHGGNEQYF
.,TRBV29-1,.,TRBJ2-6,TGCAGCGCCCGAGTGGGGGCAACCGGGGCCAACGTCCTGACTTTC,CSARVGATGANVLTF
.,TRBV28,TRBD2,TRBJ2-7,TGTGCCAGCACCACCAATCTTGGGACTAGCGGGAGGGCCCATAAAGAGCAGTACTTC,CASTTNLGTSGRAHKEQYF
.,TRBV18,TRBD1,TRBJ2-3,TGTGCCAGCTCACCACTCCCGGGACAGCTTAGCACAGATACGCAGTATTTT,CASSPLPGQLSTDTQYF
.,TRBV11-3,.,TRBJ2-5,TGTGCCAGCAGCTTAGGAGTTTTGGCCAGGGGAGAGACCCAGTACTTC,CASSLGVLARGETQYF
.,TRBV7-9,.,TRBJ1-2,TGTGCCAGCAGCTTAGGGCAGGGAGGGTATGGCTACACCTTC,CASSLGQGGYGYTF
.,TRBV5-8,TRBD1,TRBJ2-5,TGTGCCAGCAGCAAAGAAGGGACAGGGGATTGGGAGACCCAGTACTTC,CASSKEGTGDWETQYF
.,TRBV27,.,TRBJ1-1,TGTGCCAGCAGTTTGATCGGGGGGGCAGGGAAAGGCACTGAAGCTTTCTTT,CASSLIGGAGKGTEAFF
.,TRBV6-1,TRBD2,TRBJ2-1,TGTGCCAGCAGTGTGGGCGGGAGCTACAATGAGCAGTTCTTC,CASSVGGSYNEQFF
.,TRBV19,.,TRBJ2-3,TGTGCCAGTAGTATTACAGACACAGATACGCAGTATTTT,CASSITDTDTQYF
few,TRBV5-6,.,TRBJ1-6,TGTGCCAGCAGCTTGGAGGGAGGGGAAAGCATATCACCCCTCCACTTT,CASSLEGGESISPLHF